The clone carrying this T cell receptor beta chain was counted only a few times. The antigen is unknown. As for treatment: oral pan-JAK inhibitor, 5-10 mg twice daily. V shed 4 bases, J shed 7 bases, and the junction held 3 bases outside the gene matches. The CDR3 is made up of 12 amino acids. Germline lookup yields CDR1 MGHDK and CDR2 SYGVNS. It was cDNA, reverse transcribed from extracted RNA, that served as the sequencing template. This table comes from immunoSEQ multiplex PCR, and its TCRdb copy is limited to in-frame clones, with some not included. The data hold a few hundred thousand clones, with around two fifths observed a single time. The entry originates in a study of CD8+ T cells in alopecia areata. Study-wide context: Those patients who were treated received oral tofacitinib, which was given at 5 to 10 mg twice daily for moderate-to-severe alopecia areata. Whole-study results and caveats: Scalp clonality, together with expanded CD8+ clones among the top 100, fell significantly with tofacitinib. Shared TCR sequences were less clear between patients than in mice, possibly partly from HLA diversity.

This TCR derives from a human donor with alopecia areata. This chain uses TRBV25-1 with TRBJ1-2; 7 nucleotides line up with TRBD1. The sample consisted of CD4+ T cells sorted from blood, taken at approximately week 39, from a patient treated with tofacitinib. CDR3 loop: CASSGQGRGYTF. CDR3 coding DNA: TGTGCCAGCAGTGGACAGGGACGTGGCTACACCTTC.